This T cell receptor beta chain was found in a study of cytomegalovirus exposure and HLA in healthy donors. Findings of the study overall: By HLA locus, TCR association rates varied in a later analysis, with DRB1 showing the most and HLA-C the fewest. Most TCRs appeared rarely, but some public TCRs recurred in many donors.

A note on this clone: The antigen is not known.

13 Jbeta primers and 60 Vbeta primers were used for the PCR. Sequenced by immunoSEQ multiplex PCR; TCRdb stores in-frame clones only, minus some. This repertoire shows about 240,000 clones, around four fifths found once; its top ten account for about 0.45%. This clonotype was sampled from a boy between 10 and 17 years old in good health and CMV-seronegative. Material: PBMCs.

The CDR3 loop is CASSEWGQGEAFF. CDR3 nucleotide sequence: TGTGCCAGCAGTGAATGGGGACAGGGAGAAGCTTTCTTT. The chain combines TRBV2 with TRBJ1-1; 9 bases align to TRBD1. This CDR3 region has 13 residues. The V segment lost 2 bases and the J segment 8 bases; nucleotides outside the gene matches: 3. Germline V gene sequence: CDR1 SNHLY, CDR2 FYNNEI.